The entry that follows covers one T cell receptor beta chain sequence. Its antigen is unknown. The CDR3 length is 14 residues. Germline assignment: CDR1 SQVTM and CDR2 ANQGSEA. V was clipped by 6 bases and J by 6 bases, with 17 bases between them. This record belongs to a study of beta chain features in type 1 diabetes. Points from the study as a whole: Patients with Type 1 diabetes showed moderately but significantly shorter TCRB CDR3s in all four CD4+ subsets. No resolution was reached here on whether HLA type influences TCRB rearrangement.

Expressed TCRB transcripts got sequenced, as all isolated RNA was reverse transcribed. Assay: immunoSEQ multiplex PCR; the TCRdb copy retains only in-frame clones and omits some. This table holds about 300,000 clones, 8% found once. Based on CD45RO/CCR7/CD25/CD127/CD95/CD27, CD4+ regulatory, stem cell-like memory, naive and central memory cells were sorted. Sample: central memory CD4+ T cells from blood. The genes are TRBV29-1 and TRBJ2-2; D may match TRBD1 or TRBD2 (7 bases each). This receptor was obtained from a woman aged 18-29 years in good health. The chain's CDR3 is CSVPPTGRAGELFF. The CDR3 nucleotides are TGCAGCGTCCCGCCGACAGGGAGGGCCGGGGAGCTGTTTTTT.